Given below is one T cell receptor beta chain in context. What it binds is unknown. J lost 5 bases, V lost 3 bases, and 4 bases had no gene match. CDR3 length equals 14 residues. Per the germline V gene, CDR1 is LNHDA and CDR2 is SQIVND (reference sequence). This record comes from a study of beta chain features in type 1 diabetes. Study-level results: PCR might favor shorter templates, equally in patients and controls. Type 1 diabetes patients had moderately but significantly shorter TCRB CDR3s in all four CD4+ subsets.

Stem cell-like memory, regulatory, central memory and naive CD4+ cells were sorted via CD45RO/CCR7/CD25/CD127/CD95/CD27. The investigators reverse transcribed all of the isolated RNA, so they sequenced expressed TCRB transcripts. This table comes from immunoSEQ multiplex PCR, and its TCRdb copy is limited to in-frame clones, with some not included. The sample holds some 410,000 clones; approximately 15% are singletons and the top ten take roughly 0.035%. This receptor was taken from a young man in good health. The V and J genes are TRBV19 and TRBJ2-1; 7 positions match TRBD2. Sample: naive CD4+ T cells from blood. This CDR3 is CASSISSGNNEQFF. The CDR3 DNA follows: TGTGCCAGTAGTATCTCTAGCGGTAACAATGAGCAGTTCTTC.